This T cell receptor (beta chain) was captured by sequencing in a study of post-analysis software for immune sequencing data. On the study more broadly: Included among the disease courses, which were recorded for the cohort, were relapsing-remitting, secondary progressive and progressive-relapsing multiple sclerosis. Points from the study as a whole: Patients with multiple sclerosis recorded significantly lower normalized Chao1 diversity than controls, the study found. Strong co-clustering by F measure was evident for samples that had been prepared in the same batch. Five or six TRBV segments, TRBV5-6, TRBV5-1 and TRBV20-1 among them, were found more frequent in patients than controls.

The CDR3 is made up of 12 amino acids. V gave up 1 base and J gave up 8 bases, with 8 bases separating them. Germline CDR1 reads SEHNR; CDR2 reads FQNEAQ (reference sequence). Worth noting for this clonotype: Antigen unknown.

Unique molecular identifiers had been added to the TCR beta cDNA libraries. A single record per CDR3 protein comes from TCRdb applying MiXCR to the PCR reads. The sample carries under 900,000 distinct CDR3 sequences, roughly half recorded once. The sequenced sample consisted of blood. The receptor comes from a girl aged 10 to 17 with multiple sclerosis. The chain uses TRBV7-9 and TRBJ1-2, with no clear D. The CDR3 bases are TGTGCCAGCAGCTTAGATGAACGAGGCTACACCTTC. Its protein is CASSLDERGYTF.